This TCR beta chain was sequenced in a study of siplizumab effects on memory and regulatory T cells. Study-level results: Many proliferating CD4+ or CD8+ clones remained unclassified. Roughly 75-96% of them could not be assigned either a naive or a memory phenotype. Apparently key alloresponse contributors, naive T cells also seemed more diverse than memory cells. Treg origin accounted for an average of roughly 70% of mappable alloreactive CD4+ clones with siplizumab and roughly 25% in controls.

This clone was found a few times. The antigen is not known. Method: immunoSEQ multiplex PCR; TCRdb's copy keeps in-frame clones and lacks some. Here the sample spans some 73,000 clones, roughly 93% being singletons. V trimming: 10 bases; J trimming: 5 bases; junction bases outside the gene matches: 7. The germline gives CDR1 LNHDA, CDR2 SQIVND (reference sequence). This CDR3 contains 13 residues. This clonotype was sampled from a human donor in good health. Sequencing input: CD8+ T cells sorted from blood. The rearrangement joins TRBV19 to TRBJ2-3; 9 bases line up with TRBD1. This chain's CDR3 is CATATGGEDTQYF. CDR3 coding DNA: TGTGCCACCGCTACAGGGGGCGAAGATACGCAGTATTTT.